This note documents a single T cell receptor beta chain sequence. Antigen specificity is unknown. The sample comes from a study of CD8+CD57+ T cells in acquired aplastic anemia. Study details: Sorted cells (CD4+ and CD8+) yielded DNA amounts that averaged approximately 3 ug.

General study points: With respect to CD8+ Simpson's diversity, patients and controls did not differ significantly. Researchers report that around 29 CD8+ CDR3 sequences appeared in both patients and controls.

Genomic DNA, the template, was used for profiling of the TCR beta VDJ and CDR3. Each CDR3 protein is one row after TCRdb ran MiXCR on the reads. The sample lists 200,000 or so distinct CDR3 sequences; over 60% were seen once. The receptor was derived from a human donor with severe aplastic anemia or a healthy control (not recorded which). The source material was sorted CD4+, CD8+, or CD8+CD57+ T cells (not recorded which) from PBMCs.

DNA of the CDR3: TGTGCCAGCAGTTCCCGGACTGGCACAGATACGCAGTATTTT. Encoded protein: CASSSRTGTDTQYF. This rearrangement joins TRBV7-6 to TRBJ2-3; D might be TRBD2 (5 bases). Germline V lookup: CDR1 SGHVS, CDR2 FNYEAQ. Deletions cut 6 bases from V and 1 base from J, with 11 bases between. This CDR3 region has 14 residues.